The 17 T cell receptor beta chains in this list originate from one sample, sequenced in a study of CD8 T cells in ankylosing spondylitis. TCRdb re-called the 5' RACE reads with MiXCR, one entry per CDR3 protein. The sample lists under 200,000 distinct CDR3 sequences, 10% to 15% seen once, with 11% in the top ten. Source material: blood, either unsorted or a sorted T cell fraction (not recorded which). The receptors were sampled from a female donor with ankylosing spondylitis or in good health (not recorded which).

This clonotype appeared many times. This sequence joins TRBV7-2 and TRBJ2-7; 10 bases line up with TRBD2. V shed 5 bases and J 0 bases; nucleotides not matched to a gene: 4. Germline V gene data show CDR1 as SGHTA and CDR2 as FQGNSA. This CDR3 has 15 amino acids. CDR3 amino acids: CASSRLAGTSYEQYF. For the CDR3, the DNA is TGTGCCAGCAGCAGACTAGCGGGTACCTCCTACGAGCAGTACTTC.

The chain joins TRBV6-1 to TRBJ2-2; the D is unclear. This CDR3 has 15 amino acids. V was clipped by 8 bases and J by 5 bases, with 18 bases between them. Per germline, CDR1 MNHNS and CDR2 SASEGT. The CDR3 protein is CASGYTPLRTGELFF. For the CDR3, the DNA is TGTGCCAGCGGGTATACCCCCCTGAGGACCGGGGAGCTGTTTTTT.

The table lists this clonotype with a few counts. The J gene is TRBJ1-3, the V gene TRBV4-2, with D unclear. Trimming removed 5 bases at V and 0 bases at J, with 8 bases between. CDR1 is LGHNA, CDR2 YNFKEQ, per germline. The CDR3 has 14 residues. DNA of the CDR3: TGTGCCAGCAGCGAAGGCCACTCTGGAAACACCATATATTTT. Amino acids: CASSEGHSGNTIYF.

By share, this clonotype counts as medium-sized. V and J are TRBV11-3 and TRBJ2-3, with D maybe TRBD2 (6 bases). This CDR3 spans 18 amino acids. Trimming removed 5 bases at V and 5 bases at J, with 26 bases between. Germline CDR1 SGHNT, CDR2 YENEEA. CDR3 protein: CASSQGRGGRELRDTQYF. CDR3 bases: TGTGCCAGCAGCCAGGGTCGAGGAGGACGGGAGTTGAGAGATACGCAGTATTTT. The full variable domain, with the rest looked up from reference TRBV11-3 and TRBJ2-3, is EAGVVQSPRYKIIEKKQPVAFWCNPISGHNTLYWYLQNLGQGPELLIRYENEEAVDDSQLPKDRFSAERLKGVDSTLKIQPAELGDSAVYLCASSQGRGGRELRDTQYFGPGTRLTVL.

This clonotype was counted between two and nine times. The rearrangement uses TRBV15 and TRBJ2-5; TRBD2 matches at 10 bases. The length of the CDR3 is 16 residues. V shed 1 base, J shed 4 bases, and the junction held 6 bases outside the gene matches. Germline CDR1 reads LNHNV; CDR2 reads YYDKDF (reference sequence). The DNA of the CDR3 is TGTGCCACCAGCAGAGGTATAGCGGGAGGAGGAGAGACCCAGTACTTC. It is translated as CATSRGIAGGGETQYF.

The sample holds a few counts of this clonotype. The rearrangement links TRBV20-1 to TRBJ2-7, with 8 positions matching TRBD2. This CDR3 region has 14 residues. Losses at the gene ends were 5 bases for V and 0 bases for J; bases not matched to a gene: 6. Germline CDR1 reads DFQATT; CDR2 reads SNEGSKA (reference sequence). The CDR3 is CSASSGPTSYEQYF. In DNA form, the CDR3 reads TGCAGTGCTTCTAGCGGGCCGACCTCCTACGAGCAGTACTTC.

This clonotype was picked up many times. The V and J genes are TRBV10-3 and TRBJ1-5, with unresolved D. Germline values: CDR1 ENHRY, CDR2 SYGVKD. This CDR3 comprises 13 residues. Trimming stripped 0 bases from V and 5 bases from J, with 5 bases between. In DNA form, the CDR3 reads TGTGCCATCAGTGAGTCGCGGGATCAGCCCCAGCATTTT. Translating gives CAISESRDQPQHF.

There are many counts of this clonotype. The V gene is TRBV4-2, the J gene TRBJ2-7; D unclear. Trimming removed 3 bases at V and 1 base at J, with 13 bases between. Germline CDR1 and CDR2: LGHNA and YNFKEQ. The CDR3 is made up of 15 amino acids. CDR3 sequence: CASSHAMTQSYEQYF. CDR3 in DNA: TGTGCCAGCAGCCACGCAATGACCCAGTCCTACGAGCAGTACTTC.

This clonotype has at least ten counts. This chain links TRBV12-3 or TRBV12-4 with TRBJ2-7, with D possibly being TRBD1 or TRBD2 (5 bases each). CDR3 length: 14 residues. Trimming cost V 7 bases and J 6 bases, with 19 bases left between them. Written as DNA, the CDR3 is TGTGCCAGCACTGATGGGACCCCTGCGGGCGAGCAGTACTTC. This encodes CASTDGTPAGEQYF.

Ten or more counts support this clonotype. Here the CDR3 reads CASSSTGTPGNTIYF. CDR3 nucleotide sequence: TGTGCCAGCAGTTCGACAGGGACGCCTGGAAACACCATATATTTT. V is TRBV6-5 and J is TRBJ1-3; 7 positions agree with TRBD1. The CDR3 has 15 residues. V was pared by 4 bases and J by 2 bases, with 5 bases of the junction left unmatched. Germline V gene lookup returns CDR1 MNHEY and CDR2 SVGAGI.

The chain uses TRBV7-9 and TRBJ2-3, with 10 bases that match TRBD1. The V segment lost 3 bases and the J segment 4 bases; nucleotides outside the gene matches: 7. CDR1 SEHNR and CDR2 FQNEAQ come from the germline V gene (reference sequence). This CDR3 has 16 residues. The DNA for the CDR3 is TGTGCCAGCAGCTTCAGGACAGGGGGAAATTCAGATACGCAGTATTTT. Encoded protein: CASSFRTGGNSDTQYF.

With respect to this clonotype: This may come from a read error, since a much larger clone is one base off. The J gene is TRBJ2-7, the V gene TRBV28, with D unclear. There are 14 residues in the CDR3. The germline V gene encodes CDR1 MDHEN and CDR2 SYDVKM. The CDR3 sequence is CAGSSVRISYEQYF. CDR3 bases: TGTGCCGGCAGTTCGGTACGGATCTCCTACGAGCAGTACTTC.

This clonotype was detected many times. V gene TRBV7-2 combines with J gene TRBJ2-2, with 8 bases aligning to TRBD1. CDR3 size: 15 residues. V lost 4 bases, J lost 7 bases, and 8 bases stayed unmatched. From germline, CDR1 is SGHTA and CDR2 FQGNSA. The CDR3 nucleotides read TGTGCCAGCAGCTACGACAGGGGATGGAGCGGGGAGCTGTTTTTT. Translation gives CASSYDRGWSGELFF.

This clonotype was observed once. This sequence may be a read error, since a much larger clone differs from it by one base. This rearrangement joins TRBV12-3 or TRBV12-4 to TRBJ2-1; D possibly matches TRBD1 or TRBD2 (6 bases each). The germline V and J ends were trimmed by 7 bases and 12 bases, with 22 bases remaining between them. The CDR3 has 14 amino acids. Written as DNA, the CDR3 is TGTGCCAGCACTTCGGGGGCGCTTCGTATTGCGCAGTTCTTC. It is translated as CASTSGALRIAQFF.

As regards this clonotype: This sequence may be a read error, since a much larger clone differs from it by one base. As the CDR3 is not closed by the conserved phenylalanine or tryptophan, this likely results from a read error. The chain has TRBV10-3 and TRBJ2-1; D ambiguous. This CDR3 contains 13 residues. Trimming pared 2 bases from V and 7 bases from J, leaving 9 bases between. The germline V gene has CDR1 ENHRY and CDR2 SYGVKD. This CDR3 reads CAISEQVTNEQFL. CDR3 nucleotides: TGTGCCATCAGTGAGCAGGTAACAAATGAGCAGTTCCTC.

This clonotype occurred many times. V gene TRBV29-1 combines with J gene TRBJ1-1; D gene uncertain. Per the germline V gene, CDR1 is SQVTM and CDR2 is ANQGSEA. V was pared by 0 bases and J by 1 base, with 6 bases between. This CDR3 comprises 13 residues. CDR3 in amino acids: CSVEEVGNTEAFF. The CDR3 bases are TGCAGCGTTGAAGAGGTCGGGAACACTGAAGCTTTCTTT.

Many counts were recorded for this clonotype. The chain has TRBV7-2 and TRBJ1-3; D unresolved. V dropped 3 bases and J dropped 0 bases, with 6 bases sitting between them. Germline loops: CDR1 SGHTA, CDR2 FQGNSA. CDR3 length equals 14 residues. In DNA form, the CDR3 reads TGTGCCAGCAGCTTGATCGGCTCTGGAAACACCATATATTTT. Translated, it gives CASSLIGSGNTIYF.